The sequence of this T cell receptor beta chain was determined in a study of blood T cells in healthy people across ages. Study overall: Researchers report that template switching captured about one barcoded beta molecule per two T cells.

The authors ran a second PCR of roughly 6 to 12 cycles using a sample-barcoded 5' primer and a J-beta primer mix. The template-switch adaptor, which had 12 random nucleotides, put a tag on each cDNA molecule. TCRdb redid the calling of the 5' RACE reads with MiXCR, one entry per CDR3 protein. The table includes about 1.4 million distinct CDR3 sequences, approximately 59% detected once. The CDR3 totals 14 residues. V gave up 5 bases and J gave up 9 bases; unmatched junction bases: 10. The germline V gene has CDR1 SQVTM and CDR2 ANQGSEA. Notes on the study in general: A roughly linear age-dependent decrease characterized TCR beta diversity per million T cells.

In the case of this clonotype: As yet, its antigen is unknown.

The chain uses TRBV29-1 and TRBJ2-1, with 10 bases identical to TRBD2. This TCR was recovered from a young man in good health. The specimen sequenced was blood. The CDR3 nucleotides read TGCAGCGTTCTACCTGGGACTAGCGAGAGTGAGCAGTTCTTC. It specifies CSVLPGTSESEQFF.